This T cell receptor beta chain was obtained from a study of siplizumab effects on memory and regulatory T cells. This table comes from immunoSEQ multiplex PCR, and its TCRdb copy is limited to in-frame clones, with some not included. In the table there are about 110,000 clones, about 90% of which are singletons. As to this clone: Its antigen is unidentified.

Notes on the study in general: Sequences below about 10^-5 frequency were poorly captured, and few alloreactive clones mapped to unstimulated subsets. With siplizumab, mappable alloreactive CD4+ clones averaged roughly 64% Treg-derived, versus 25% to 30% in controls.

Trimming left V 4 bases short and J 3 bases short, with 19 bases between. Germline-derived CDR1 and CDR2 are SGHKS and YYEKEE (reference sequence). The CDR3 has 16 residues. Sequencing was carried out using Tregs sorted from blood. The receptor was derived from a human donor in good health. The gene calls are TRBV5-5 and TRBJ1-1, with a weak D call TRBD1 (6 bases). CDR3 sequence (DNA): TGTGCCAGCAGCCCAATGACCGGGGGGGCGGACACTGAAGCTTTCTTT. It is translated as CASSPMTGGADTEAFF.